Following are 15 T cell receptor beta chains from one sample sequenced in a study of chemoradiotherapy in HPV16-positive cancers. Sequenced by immunoSEQ multiplex PCR; TCRdb stores in-frame clones only, minus some. The sample has about 23,000 clones; roughly 87% are singletons. Sequenced material: blood, taken from a patient who underwent chemoradiotherapy. The receptor source for this set is a human donor with HPV-associated anogenital cancer.

Only a few counts were recorded for this clone. V and J are TRBV14 and TRBJ2-6; a weak D match, TRBD2 (5 bases). CDR1 is SGHDN, CDR2 FVKESK, per germline. This CDR3 has 18 residues. V lost 3 bases and J 0 bases, leaving 15 bases between the germline ends. The CDR3 sequence: CASSQERRHYSGANVLTF. The CDR3 bases are TGTGCCAGCAGCCAGGAGCGGAGGCATTACTCTGGGGCCAACGTCCTGACTTTC.

The V call is TRBV2, the J call TRBJ2-2; TRBD1 matches at 10 bases. CDR1 SNHLY and CDR2 FYNNEI come from the germline V gene. This CDR3 is 18 amino acids long. J gave up 5 bases and V 2 bases, and 11 bases lay outside the gene matches. CDR3 DNA sequence: TGTGCCAGCAGTGAACTTTCTCCGGGACAGGGGAGGACCGGGGAGCTGTTTTTT. This encodes CASSELSPGQGRTGELFF.

This chain uses TRBV5-4 with TRBJ2-2; no firm D call. Germline CDR1 SGHNT, CDR2 YYREEE (reference sequence). The CDR3 contains 14 residues. V lost 0 bases, J lost 7 bases, and 10 bases lay in between. The CDR3 spells CASSLDRGVGELFF. The CDR3 DNA reads TGTGCCAGCAGCTTGGATCGCGGAGTCGGGGAGCTGTTTTTT.

The chain joins TRBV7-3 to TRBJ2-5, with 8 bases matching TRBD1. Germline-derived CDR1 and CDR2 are SGHTA and FQGTGA. V was pared by 5 bases and J by 5 bases, with 7 bases of the junction left unmatched. The CDR3 runs to 14 residues. The CDR3 DNA reads as TGTGCCAGCAGCCTCACAGGGGGGAGGGAGACCCAGTACTTC. As protein: CASSLTGGRETQYF.

This clone was counted only a few times. The rearrangement joins TRBV30 to TRBJ2-2; 7 positions match TRBD1. From germline, CDR1 is GTSNPN and CDR2 SVGIG (reference sequence). The CDR3 runs 19 residues. V trimming: 2 bases; J trimming: 5 bases; junction bases outside the gene matches: 20. The chain's CDR3 is CAWSRKGIRGRLNTGELFF. The DNA for the CDR3 is TGTGCCTGGAGTCGAAAAGGGATAAGGGGGCGCTTGAATACCGGGGAGCTGTTTTTT.

This clone was observed a few times. This sequence joins TRBV7-9 and TRBJ1-1; 8 bases align to TRBD1. There are 17 residues in the CDR3. V shed 2 bases, J shed 5 bases, and the junction held 13 bases outside the gene matches. Germline assignment: CDR1 SEHNR and CDR2 FQNEAQ (reference sequence). The CDR3 loop reads CASSLIGTGLGETEAFF. The CDR3 DNA reads TGTGCCAGCAGCTTAATCGGGACAGGCCTCGGAGAAACTGAAGCTTTCTTT.

This clone turned up a few times. The chain has TRBV11-1 and TRBJ1-4, with D perhaps matching TRBD1 (5 bases). V lost 6 bases and J lost 0, with 11 bases in between. The CDR3 has 15 amino acids. Germline CDR1 SGHAT, CDR2 FQDESV (reference sequence). CDR3 DNA: TGTGCCAGCAGTGACCCGACAGCAACTAATGAAAAACTGTTTTTT. It encodes CASSDPTATNEKLFF.

The J gene is TRBJ2-7, the V gene TRBV5-1; 9 bases fit TRBD1. The trim removed 4 bases at V and 5 bases at J, leaving 10 bases unmatched. The CDR3 loop spans 15 amino acids. Germline lookup yields CDR1 SGHRS and CDR2 YFSETQ. This CDR3 reads CASSLATGGVDEQYF. The CDR3 DNA is TGCGCCAGCAGCCTAGCGACAGGGGGAGTCGACGAGCAGTACTTC.

Within the sample, this clone is medium-sized (0.01 to 0.1%). The rearrangement links TRBV5-8 to TRBJ1-5; D is unclear. The germline V gene has CDR1 SGHTS and CDR2 YDEGEE. Trimming cost V 4 bases and J 0 bases, with 8 bases left between them. The CDR3 length is 14 residues. This CDR3 is CASSIQSSNQPQHF. DNA for the CDR3: TGTGCCAGCAGCATACAGAGTAGCAATCAGCCCCAGCATTTT.

The chain joins TRBV13 to TRBJ2-7; 7 bases align to TRBD1. V was clipped by 4 bases and J by 1 base; unmatched bases: 10. Germline CDR1 reads PRHDT; CDR2 reads FYEKMQ (reference sequence). The CDR3 consists of 16 residues. The CDR3 is CASSSGTRQGSYEQYF. CDR3 nucleotides: TGTGCCAGCAGCTCCGGAACAAGACAGGGATCCTACGAGCAGTACTTC.

The V gene is TRBV11-3, the J gene TRBJ2-1; D call uncertain. V was clipped by 0 bases and J by 2 bases, with 5 bases between them. The germline V gene encodes CDR1 SGHNT and CDR2 YENEEA. The CDR3 has 14 amino acids. The CDR3 sequence is CASSLEATYNEQFF. The CDR3 nucleotides read TGTGCCAGCAGCTTAGAGGCCACCTACAATGAGCAGTTCTTC.

The chain recombines TRBV5-6 with TRBJ1-1; D gene ambiguous. Germline CDR1 reads SGHDT; CDR2 reads YYEEEE. The germline V and J ends were trimmed by 2 bases and 6 bases, with 11 bases remaining between them. The CDR3 has 13 amino acids. This CDR3 is CASSLAGRSEAFF. CDR3 nucleotide sequence: TGTGCCAGCAGCTTAGCGGGGAGGTCTGAAGCTTTCTTT.

The chain joins TRBV12-5 to TRBJ1-4, with D tentatively TRBD1 (5 bases). This CDR3 is built from 17 residues. In germline, CDR1 is LGHNT, CDR2 FRNRAP. With 0 bases removed from V and 8 bases from J, the gap between germline ends came to 19 bases. The CDR3 loop is CASGLVPGGPGPEKLFF. In nucleotides, the CDR3 is TGTGCTAGTGGTTTGGTACCTGGGGGACCAGGACCGGAAAAACTGTTTTTT.

The chain combines TRBV7-2 with TRBJ1-2; D remains unclear. There are 12 residues in the CDR3. CDR1 is SGHTA and CDR2 is FQGNSA in the germline V gene. The germline V and J ends were trimmed by 1 base and 5 bases, with 5 bases remaining between them. In nucleotides, the CDR3 is TGTGCCAGCAGCTTAGGCACGTATGGCTACACCTTC. Its translation is CASSLGTYGYTF.

V usage is TRBV5-1 and J usage is TRBJ1-2, with 7 nucleotides matching TRBD1. Germline V gene sequence: CDR1 SGHRS, CDR2 YFSETQ. The CDR3 loop spans 18 amino acids. V trimming: 4 bases; J trimming: 0 bases; junction bases outside the gene matches: 15. The CDR3 coding sequence is TGCGCCAGCAGCCCTTCCCAGGGGGGGGGAGAAGCTAACTATGGCTACACCTTC. This translates into CASSPSQGGGEANYGYTF.